This T cell receptor (beta chain) derives from a study of spatial heterogeneity in lung cancer. V was clipped by 5 bases and J by 3 bases; unmatched bases: 7. From germline, CDR1 is SGHVS and CDR2 FNYEAQ. This CDR3 is 14 amino acids long. TCRdb reprocessed the 5' RACE reads via MiXCR and lists one record per CDR3 protein. Of approximately 49,000 distinct CDR3 sequences in the sample, roughly 5% were seen once. Time point: sample taken at primary tumor resection. Sequencing covered unsorted whole RNA taken from tumor, nontumor lung or frozen PBMC. At least ten counts were recorded for this clonotype. The J gene is TRBJ2-7, the V gene TRBV7-6; TRBD1 aligns across 7 bases. The sample was PBMCs, taken at surgery. This receptor was obtained from a male donor with early-stage non-small cell lung cancer. Here the CDR3 DNA reads TGTGCCAGCAGCGCTGGACAGGCCAACTACGAGCAGTACTTC. The encoded protein is CASSAGQANYEQYF.